This is a list of T cell receptor beta chains from one sample in a study of beta chain features in type 1 diabetes. The table came from immunoSEQ multiplex PCR; TCRdb's copy has only in-frame clones and leaves some out. The sample lists around 130,000 clones, approximately 10% occurring once. The sequenced sample consisted of central memory CD4+ T cells from blood. The origin of the receptors is a man in his thirties or forties with type 1 diabetes. The CDR3 runs from the conserved cysteine through the conserved F or W. The D gene is left open where the match is weak. Part of the rows lack a size; the others show once, few, many or a class for expanded clones.

J gene: TRBJ2-1; V gene: TRBV30; D gene: .; clone size: .; CDR3 DNA: TGTGCTTGGAGCAGGGGCGGACCAACATACAATGAGCAGTTCTTC; CDR3 protein: CAWSRGGPTYNEQFF
J gene: TRBJ2-3; V gene: TRBV4-2; D gene: TRBD2; clone size: few; CDR3 DNA: TGTGCCAGCAGCCAGGACCCTAGCGGGGACACAGATACGCAGTATTTT; CDR3 protein: CASSQDPSGDTDTQYF
J gene: TRBJ2-5; V gene: TRBV5-1; D gene: TRBD2; clone size: few; CDR3 DNA: TGCGCCAGCAGCTTACTAGCGGGGAACGAGGAGACCCAGTACTTC; CDR3 protein: CASSLLAGNEETQYF
J gene: TRBJ1-2; V gene: TRBV2; D gene: TRBD1; clone size: few; CDR3 DNA: TGTGCCAGCAGCCCCGGGACAGGGGCGCTCGGCTACACCTTC; CDR3 protein: CASSPGTGALGYTF
J gene: TRBJ2-3; V gene: TRBV2; D gene: .; clone size: .; CDR3 DNA: TGTGCCAGCAGTCAGGGGTACACAGATACGCAGTATTTT; CDR3 protein: CASSQGYTDTQYF
J gene: TRBJ2-1; V gene: TRBV19; D gene: .; clone size: few; CDR3 DNA: TGTGCCAGTAGTCCGACCCGGGCGGGTGAGCAGTTCTTC; CDR3 protein: CASSPTRAGEQFF
J gene: TRBJ2-1; V gene: TRBV28; D gene: TRBD2; clone size: .; CDR3 DNA: TGTGCCAGCACCTTGCGGCTAGCGGGGGGGGAGCAGTTCTTC; CDR3 protein: CASTLRLAGGEQFF
J gene: TRBJ2-7; V gene: TRBV5-1; D gene: TRBD2; clone size: .; CDR3 DNA: TGCGCCAGCAGCTTGGCGGGGGGAAACTACGAGCAGTACTTC; CDR3 protein: CASSLAGGNYEQYF
J gene: TRBJ2-7; V gene: TRBV7-8; D gene: .; clone size: .; CDR3 DNA: TGTGCCAGCAGCCACGCGGGTCGCGAGCAGTACTTC; CDR3 protein: CASSHAGREQYF
J gene: TRBJ1-6; V gene: TRBV6-6; D gene: .; clone size: few; CDR3 DNA: TGTGCCAGCAGCCTTTCGCGGACACCCCTCCACTTT; CDR3 protein: CASSLSRTPLHF
J gene: TRBJ2-7; V gene: TRBV19; D gene: .; clone size: few; CDR3 DNA: TGTGCCAGTAGTACCTCGGGGTACGAGCAGTACTTC; CDR3 protein: CASSTSGYEQYF
J gene: TRBJ2-5; V gene: TRBV6-1; D gene: TRBD2; clone size: few; CDR3 DNA: TGTGCCATCAGTGAGTCCAGCGGGGGATACCAAAAGCAGACCCAGTACTTC; CDR3 protein: CAISESSGGYQKQTQYF
J gene: TRBJ1-1; V gene: TRBV29-1; D gene: .; clone size: few; CDR3 DNA: TGCAGCGTCCACAGGAAAGGGAACACTGAAGCTTTCTTT; CDR3 protein: CSVHRKGNTEAFF
J gene: TRBJ1-1; V gene: TRBV30; D gene: .; clone size: few; CDR3 DNA: TGTGCCTGGGGCGGGCGAGCTAAAACAAATGAAGCTTTCTTT; CDR3 protein: CAWGGRAKTNEAFF
J gene: TRBJ1-5; V gene: TRBV19; D gene: .; clone size: .; CDR3 DNA: TGTGCCAGTATAGACAACGGGGGCAATCAGCCCCAGCATTTT; CDR3 protein: CASIDNGGNQPQHF
J gene: TRBJ2-3; V gene: TRBV6-5; D gene: .; clone size: .; CDR3 DNA: TGTGCCAGCAGCCGGGACTGGAGAATCCCCTTGACGCAGTATTTT; CDR3 protein: CASSRDWRIPLTQYF
J gene: TRBJ2-5; V gene: TRBV4-1; D gene: .; clone size: .; CDR3 DNA: TGCGCCAGCAGCCAAGAAAACAGGGCGGGAGAGACCCAGTACTTC; CDR3 protein: CASSQENRAGETQYF
J gene: TRBJ2-1; V gene: TRBV9; D gene: TRBD1; clone size: .; CDR3 DNA: TGTGCCAGCAGCCCAGGACAGGGGGGCAATGAGCAGTTCTTC; CDR3 protein: CASSPGQGGNEQFF
J gene: TRBJ1-2; V gene: TRBV2; D gene: .; clone size: .; CDR3 DNA: TGTGCCAGCAGCGTCGGGTCCTATGGCTACACCTTC; CDR3 protein: CASSVGSYGYTF